The TCR beta chain described here comes from a study of post-analysis software for immune sequencing data. Ten or more counts support this clonotype. The target antigen is unknown. V was pared by 4 bases and J by 3 bases, with 6 bases of the junction left unmatched. Germline CDR1 reads SEHNR; CDR2 reads FQNEAQ (reference sequence). This CDR3 has 15 amino acids. Study-wide results and caveats: Patients had higher frequencies than controls of about five TRBV segments, including TRBV5-6, TRBV5-1 and TRBV20-1.

Presence of unique molecular identifiers characterized the TCR beta cDNA libraries. MiXCR, run by TCRdb on the PCR reads, gives a single entry per CDR3 protein. The data hold over 250,000 distinct CDR3 sequences, with about 38% observed a single time. The chain combines TRBV7-9 with TRBJ2-3; the match to TRBD1 covers 8 bases. The specimen was blood. The receptor was isolated from a girl aged 5 to 17 with multiple sclerosis. CDR3 region: CASSSTGEGTDTQYF. As DNA, the CDR3 is TGTGCCAGCAGCTCGACAGGGGAAGGGACAGATACGCAGTATTTT.